This TCR beta chain was captured by sequencing in a study of breast tumors, draining lymph nodes, adjacent tissues. Trimming stripped 0 bases from V and 5 bases from J, with 11 bases between. The CDR3 is made up of 15 amino acids. Germline-derived CDR1 and CDR2 are LGHNA and YNFKEQ. There are many counts of this clonotype. The antigen remains unidentified. Samples came from axillary lymph nodes draining the breast cancer. Study results and limitations: That most tumor T cells come from lymph nodes remained unproven. Luminal-like breast cancer showed significantly greater tumor-nontumor repertoire similarity than basal-like breast cancer did. Tumor TCR diversity was below lymph nodes but above nontumor tissue.

TCRdb reanalysed the multiplex PCR reads using MiXCR and keeps one entry per CDR3 protein. The sample carries about 200,000 distinct CDR3 sequences, roughly 31% recorded once. The sequencing input was axillary lymph node tissue. V usage is TRBV4-2 and J usage is TRBJ2-1; either TRBD1 or TRBD2 may fit D (5 bases each). This clonotype was sampled from a female donor with breast cancer. Some clones in this sample may be carry-over from other donors' samples. Written as DNA, the CDR3 is TGTGCCAGCAGCCAAGATACGGGACGGAACAATGAGCAGTTCTTC. It translates to CASSQDTGRNNEQFF.